The present TCR beta chain was sequenced within a study of CXCR3-negative and CXCR3-positive naive CD8 T cells. 300,000 to 350,000 cells per CD8+ T cell subset were flow-sorted in triplicate. Researchers prepared the TRB cDNA libraries using 5' RACE with UMI labels. TCRdb reanalyzed the 5' RACE reads and collapses them to one entry per CDR3 protein, without DNA. Recorded for this sample: 35,000 to 40,000 distinct CDR3 sequences. Sequencing input: memory CD8+ T cells from blood. This receptor was identified in a human donor in good health. Some clones in this sample may be carry-over from other donors' samples.

CDR3 loop: CASSLDSSNSPLHF. The chain uses TRBV6-2 or TRBV6-3 and TRBJ1-6; without DNA, the TCRdb call of TRBD1 cannot be checked. Germline CDR1 MNHEY, CDR2 SVGEGT. This CDR3 spans 14 amino acids.